Given below is one TCR beta chain in context. Its antigen remains undetermined. One base away there is no much larger clone; base qualities are not given. The approximately 40 donors, aged roughly 6 to 95 years, were systemically healthy Caucasian individuals from Russia. About 10 milliliters of peripheral blood were collected from each donor into EDTA-treated Vacutainer tubes. Ficoll-Paque density-gradient centrifugation was used to isolate PBMCs, with at least 7 million per sample. Total RNA was extracted from PBMCs with Trizol reagent, with at least 5 micrograms obtained per sample. For every donor, an aliquot of PBMCs went through flow cytometry to measure the percentages of naive CD45RAhigh/CD27high T cells. Library creation used 5' RACE. A second PCR of about 6 to 12 cycles was run with a J-beta primer mix and a sample-barcoded 5' primer. A template-switch 5' adaptor carrying 12 random nucleotides introduced a unique molecular identifier onto each TCR beta cDNA molecule. At least 3 million CDR3-containing paired-end reads were obtained from each sample. The Mint cDNA synthesis kit, primed by a TRBC-specific oligonucleotide, was used to synthesize first-strand cDNA from all RNA. After uracil-DNA glycosylase treatment, a first 18-cycle PCR used universal primers M1SS and BC2_uni_R on all cDNA. The source study handled its data this way. For normalization, 1 million high-quality reads, each with a distinct molecular identifier, were randomly selected from each sample. Reads sharing molecular identifiers were discarded rather than binned into consensus sequences. MiTCR, set to a Q25 quality threshold and the strictest error-elimination algorithm, was used for CDR3 identification, clonotype clustering and error correction. A nonparametric unseen species model with Euler transformation was used to estimate lower-bound total TCR beta diversity. The public sequencing data were trimmed at Q25 with fastp and processed into clonotypes with MiXCR by TCRdb, which kept only in-frame beta chains. All rows with the same CDR3 protein become a single entry with the most common DNA and genes. TCRdb, rather than the study authors, made the V and J calls. Counted in this sample were approximately 2,000,000 distinct CDR3 sequences; approximately 40% of them appeared once. About 23% of the sample is taken by the ten largest.

The data stem from a study of blood T cells in healthy people across ages (dated by TCRdb to about 2015). Regarding the study in general: In model experiments, roughly one uniquely barcoded TCR beta cDNA molecule per two T cells was captured by template switching. Two additional independent replicas of 1 million unique cDNA reads from the same blood draw were analyzed for two donors (one aged 18 to 30 and one aged 80 or older). To avoid experimental bias, donors of different ages were distributed randomly across sequencing lanes. The donors were divided into four age groups: young (average approximately 17 years), middle-aged (approximately 42), aged (about 61) and long-lived (about 79). The study measured age-related changes in TCR beta repertoire diversity using deep sequencing normalized with unique cDNA molecular identifiers.

The CDR3 runs 15 residues from the cysteine to the phenylalanine. The retained sequence is limited to the CDR3, 45 bases, with the frame set at the first base. V lost 5 bases and J lost 1 base; the stretch between them is 11 bases long. General conclusions and limits of the study: Observed TCR beta diversity per million T cells fell roughly linearly with age, and a significant reduction was already apparent by age around 44. Total diversity estimates from one million sequenced T cells were considered lower bounds and underestimates. The percentage of naive T cells measured by flow cytometry correlated strongly with observed TCR beta diversity. Conclusive comparison of naive and antigen-experienced compartments was prevented by the profiling of bulk unsorted PBMCs. The CMV infection status of donors was not known, potentially confounding age-related changes in expanded clonotypes. Compared with the aged group, the long-lived group had more naive CD4+ T cells, fewer expanded clones and increased TCR diversity, a pattern suggesting age selection.

Sequencing was performed on blood. The rearrangement joined TRBV12-3 or TRBV12-4 to TRBJ1-4, with a weak D call of TRBD1 (6 bases match). This sequence originates from a human donor in good health. In nucleotide form, the sequence is TGTGCCAGCAGTACAGGGATGGGAACTAATGAAAAACTGTTTTTT. It translates to CASSTGMGTNEKLFF.